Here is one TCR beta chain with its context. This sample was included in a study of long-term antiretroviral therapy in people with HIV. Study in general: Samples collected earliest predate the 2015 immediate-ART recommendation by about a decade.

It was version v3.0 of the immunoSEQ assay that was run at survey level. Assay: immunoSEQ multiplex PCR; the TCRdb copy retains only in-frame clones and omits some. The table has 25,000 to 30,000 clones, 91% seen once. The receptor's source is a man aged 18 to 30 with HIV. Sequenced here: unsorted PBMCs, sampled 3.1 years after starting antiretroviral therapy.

Here the CDR3 reads CASGPGDTQYF. The DNA of the CDR3 is TGTGCCAGCGGGCCTGGGGATACGCAGTATTTT. This chain links TRBV7-9 with TRBJ2-3; D gene unclear. Deletions cut 8 bases from V and 6 bases from J, with 9 bases between. This CDR3 is built from 11 residues. Per germline, CDR1 SEHNR and CDR2 FQNEAQ (reference sequence).